This paragraph covers one TCR beta chain sequence. Sequencing of TCR beta covered CD8+ and CD4+ T cells obtained from blood. Age- and sex-matched healthy donors served as the control group. Purification of the CD8+ and CD4+ T cells relied on negative isolation, and TEMRA cells underwent FACS enrichment. The length of the CDR3 is 18 residues. Trimming pared 3 bases from V and 8 bases from J, leaving 26 bases between. Germline-derived CDR1 and CDR2 are MNHNS and SASEGT. RNA totalling roughly 0.5 to 1 ug underwent reverse transcription with random hexamers. MiXCR, applied by TCRdb to the immunoSEQ multiplex PCR reads, yields one record per CDR3 protein. The sample lists approximately 160,000 distinct CDR3 sequences, 90% to 95% seen once, with approximately 0.14% in the top ten. This sample is part of a study of CD8 T cells in Susac syndrome.

The receptor was isolated from a human donor in good health. The specimen sequenced was CD4+ T cells from PBMCs. V and J are TRBV6-1 and TRBJ2-1; tentative D call: TRBD2 (6 bases). CDR3 amino acids: CASSDRRAQFLPNDEQFF. CDR3 nucleotides: TGTGCCAGCAGTGACAGGAGGGCGCAGTTTCTCCCAAACGATGAGCAGTTCTTC.